Listed below are T cell receptor beta chains from one sample, sequenced in a study of shared T cell receptors in the human thymus. The repertoire was sequenced with immunoSEQ multiplex PCR; TCRdb's copy has only in-frame clones and lacks some. The table lists under 850,000 clones, approximately 87% of them singletons. The sample was also reused in another study, on human thymus T cells.

Specimen: thymocytes. These receptors originate from a boy under two years old with a congenital heart defect. Each CDR3 is given with its conserved first and last residue. The D gene is left open where the match is weak. Clone size is not always given. Where it is, it says once, few, many or a class for expanded clones.

clone size	D gene	V gene	J gene	CDR3 DNA	CDR3 protein
-	-	TRBV14	TRBJ1-3	TGTGCCAGCAGCCAACCCCCCACGGGACTCACTAGCTCTGGAAACACCATATATTTT	CASSQPPTGLTSSGNTIYF
once	TRBD1	TRBV29-1	TRBJ2-5	TGCAGCGTTGTTTCCGAGACAGGGGAAGGAGAGACCCAGTACTTC	CSVVSETGEGETQYF
-	-	TRBV5-1	TRBJ2-7	TGCGCCAGCAGCTCGCAGGGGAGCCACGAGCAGTACTTC	CASSSQGSHEQYF
few	-	TRBV19	TRBJ2-1	TGTGCCAGTAGTACACCGAGCTCCTACAATGAGCAGTTCTTC	CASSTPSSYNEQFF
-	-	TRBV6-1	TRBJ2-7	TGTGCCGGAGGGTGGCGGGGAAGATCACGCTACGAGCAGTACTTC	CAGGWRGRSRYEQYF
-	-	TRBV7-6	TRBJ1-4	TGTGCCAGCAGCTTAGGCCGGAAGGGGCAGGGCCCCTTGGCTAATGAAAAACTGTTTTTT	CASSLGRKGQGPLANEKLFF
-	TRBD2	TRBV9	TRBJ2-3	TGTGCCAGCAGCGTAGGATCGGGAGGGATAGATACGCAGTATTTT	CASSVGSGGIDTQYF
-	-	TRBV4-2	TRBJ1-4	TGTGCCAGCAGCCAAGATCCCCGGGGTGGGAATGAAAAACTGTTTTTT	CASSQDPRGGNEKLFF
few	-	TRBV19	TRBJ2-3	TGTGCCACTTCCGGGTACGGGGAGCCAACATGCACAGATACGCAGTATTTT	CATSGYGEPTCTDTQYF
-	TRBD2	TRBV27	TRBJ2-7	TGTGCCAGCAGTCGCCGGGGGGACCTCTACGAGCAGTACTTC	CASSRRGDLYEQYF
-	-	TRBV7-2	TRBJ2-3	TGTGCCAGCAGCTTTGGGAGGAGGGCCACAGATACGCAGTATTTT	CASSFGRRATDTQYF
-	TRBD1	TRBV4-3	TRBJ2-2	TGCGCCAGCAGCCAAGTGGGACAGGGGCCTTACCCTCTTACCGGGGAGCTGTTTTTT	CASSQVGQGPYPLTGELFF
-	-	TRBV28	TRBJ2-7	TGTGCCAGCAGTCACGTAGCGGATCCCTACGAGCAGTACTTC	CASSHVADPYEQYF
-	TRBD2	TRBV4-1	TRBJ2-1	TGCGCCAGCAGCCATGCGCTAGCGGGAAGGCCCTCCTACAATGAGCAGTTCTTC	CASSHALAGRPSYNEQFF
-	-	TRBV27	TRBJ1-2	TGTGCCAGCAGTTTACGCCCCCAAGCAAAGGGAGCTAACTATGGCTACACCTTC	CASSLRPQAKGANYGYTF
-	TRBD1	TRBV11-3	TRBJ2-7	TGTGCCAGCAGTTTCGGGACAGGGAACGACGAGCAGTACTTC	CASSFGTGNDEQYF
once	TRBD1	TRBV6-1	TRBJ1-2	TGTGCCAGCGGAGAGGACAGGGGGCCGTATGGCTACACCTTC	CASGEDRGPYGYTF
-	TRBD2	TRBV27	TRBJ2-7	TGTGCCAGCAGTCCCTACTCTAGCGGAAATGGGTACGAGCAGTACTTC	CASSPYSSGNGYEQYF
-	TRBD2	TRBV13	TRBJ2-7	TGTGCCAGCAGCACCGGGACTAGCGGAGTCAACGAGCAGTACTTC	CASSTGTSGVNEQYF
-	TRBD2	TRBV9	TRBJ2-1	TGTGCCAGCAGCCCTGGACTAGCCTGGGAGCAGTTCTTC	CASSPGLAWEQFF
-	-	TRBV1	TRBJ2-2	TGCACCAGCAGCCCGGCGGCCGGGGAGCTGTTTTTT	CTSSPAAGELFF
-	-	TRBV21-1	TRBJ1-5	TGTGCCAGCAGCAAAGAGAGGGCAAATCAGCCCCAGCATTTT	CASSKERANQPQHF
few	TRBD2	TRBV27	TRBJ2-7	TGTGCCAGCAGTACCCTAGCGGGAGGGCCCTTCGAGCAGTACTTC	CASSTLAGGPFEQYF
-	TRBD2	TRBV4-2	TRBJ2-2	TGTGCCAGCAGCCTTACGTTTAGCGGGAGGGGACCCGGGGAGCTGTTTTTT	CASSLTFSGRGPGELFF
-	-	TRBV27	TRBJ1-2	TGTGCCAGCGGATCTCAGGGGTTGGGCTACACCTTC	CASGSQGLGYTF
-	TRBD2	TRBV5-4	TRBJ2-7	TGTGCCAGCAGCTGGGGACTAGCGGGAGGTAGGGAGCAGTACTTC	CASSWGLAGGREQYF
-	-	TRBV5-6	TRBJ2-5	TGTGCCAGCAGCTTGGCGGTAGGACAGCCCAAAGGAGAGACCCAGTACTTC	CASSLAVGQPKGETQYF
once	-	TRBV20-1	TRBJ2-1	TGCAGTGCTAGAGCCCCGTCTGAGCAGTTCTTC	CSARAPSEQFF
-	TRBD1	TRBV5-1	TRBJ2-3	TGCGCCAGCAGCTTTAGTTGCCCCCGGGACAGGAGCACAGATACGCAGTATTTT	CASSFSCPRDRSTDTQYF
-	-	TRBV5-4	TRBJ2-3	TGTGCCAGCAGCTCCTCGGGAGGGGGCGGCACAGATACGCAGTATTTT	CASSSSGGGGTDTQYF
-	-	TRBV10-1	TRBJ1-5	TGCGCCAGCAGTGAGTCCGGGGATCGCAATCAGCCCCAGCATTTT	CASSESGDRNQPQHF
-	TRBD2	TRBV28	TRBJ2-3	TGTGCCAGCAGACCCCGGACTAGCGGGAGCCCAGATACGCAGTATTTT	CASRPRTSGSPDTQYF
-	-	TRBV30	TRBJ1-2	TGTGCCTGGAGGCTCTCGACAGCGGGCTATGGCTACACCTTC	CAWRLSTAGYGYTF
-	-	TRBV6-5	TRBJ2-3	TGTGCCAGCAGTTACTCGTGTGAGGAGAGCACAGATACGCAGTATTTT	CASSYSCEESTDTQYF
-	-	TRBV7-2	TRBJ2-1	TGTGCCAGCAGCTACAAGGGGAATGAGCAGTTCTTC	CASSYKGNEQFF